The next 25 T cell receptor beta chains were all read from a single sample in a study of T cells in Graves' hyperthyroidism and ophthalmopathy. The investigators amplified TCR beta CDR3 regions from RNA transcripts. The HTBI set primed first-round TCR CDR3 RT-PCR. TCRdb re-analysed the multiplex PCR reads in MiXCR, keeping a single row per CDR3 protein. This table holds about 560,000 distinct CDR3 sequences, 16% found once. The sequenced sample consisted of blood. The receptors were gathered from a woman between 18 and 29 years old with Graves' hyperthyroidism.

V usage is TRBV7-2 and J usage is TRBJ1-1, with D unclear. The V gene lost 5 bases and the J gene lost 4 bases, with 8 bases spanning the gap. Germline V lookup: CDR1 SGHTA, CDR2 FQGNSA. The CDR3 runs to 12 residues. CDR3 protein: CASSPPSTEAFF. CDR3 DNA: TGTGCCAGCAGCCCCCCTTCCACTGAAGCTTTCTTT.

The CDR3 DNA reads TGTGCCAGCAGCTCACAGGTCATCGGGGAGCTGTTTTTT. Its translation: CASSSQVIGELFF. The rearrangement joins TRBV7-9 to TRBJ2-2, with D perhaps matching TRBD1 (5 bases). The germline V and J ends were trimmed by 4 bases and 7 bases, with 10 bases remaining between them. The CDR3 is 13 amino acids. Germline V gives CDR1 SEHNR, CDR2 FQNEAQ (reference sequence).

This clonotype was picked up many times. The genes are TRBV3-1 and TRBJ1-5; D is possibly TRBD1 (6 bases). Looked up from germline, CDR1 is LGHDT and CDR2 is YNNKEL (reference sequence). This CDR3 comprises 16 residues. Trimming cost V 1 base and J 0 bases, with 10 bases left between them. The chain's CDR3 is CASSQVRTDSNQPQHF. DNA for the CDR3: TGTGCCAGCAGCCAAGTTCGGACAGATAGCAATCAGCCCCAGCATTTT.

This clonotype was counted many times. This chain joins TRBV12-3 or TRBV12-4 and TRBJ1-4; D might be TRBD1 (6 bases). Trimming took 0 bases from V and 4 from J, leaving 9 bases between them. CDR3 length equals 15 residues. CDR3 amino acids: CASSLAGGINEKLFF. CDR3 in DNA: TGTGCCAGCAGTTTAGCGGGGGGCATTAATGAAAAACTGTTTTTT.

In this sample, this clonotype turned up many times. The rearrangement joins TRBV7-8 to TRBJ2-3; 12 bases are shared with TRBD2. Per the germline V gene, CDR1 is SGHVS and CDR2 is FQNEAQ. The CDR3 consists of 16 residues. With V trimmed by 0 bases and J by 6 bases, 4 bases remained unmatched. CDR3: CASSLASTSGSDTQYF. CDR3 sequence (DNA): TGTGCCAGCAGCTTAGCCTCGACTAGCGGGAGTGATACGCAGTATTTT. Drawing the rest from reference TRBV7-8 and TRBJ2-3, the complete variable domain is GAGVSQSPRYKVAKRGQDVALRCDPISGHVSLFWYQQALGQGPEFLTYFQNEAQLDKSGLPSDRFFAERPEGSVSTLKIQRTQQEDSAVYLCASSLASTSGSDTQYFGPGTRLTVL.

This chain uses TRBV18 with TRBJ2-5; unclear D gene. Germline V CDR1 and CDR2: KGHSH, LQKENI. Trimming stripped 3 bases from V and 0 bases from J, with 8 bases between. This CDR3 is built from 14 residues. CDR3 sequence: CASSPLLYQETQYF. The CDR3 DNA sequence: TGTGCCAGCTCACCCCTCTTGTACCAAGAGACCCAGTACTTC.

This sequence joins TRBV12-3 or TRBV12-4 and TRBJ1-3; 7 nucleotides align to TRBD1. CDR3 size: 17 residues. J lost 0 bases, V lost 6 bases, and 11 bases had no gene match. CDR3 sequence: CASRETGSPYSGNTIYF. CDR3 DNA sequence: TGTGCCAGCAGGGAGACAGGGTCCCCCTACTCTGGAAACACCATATATTTT.

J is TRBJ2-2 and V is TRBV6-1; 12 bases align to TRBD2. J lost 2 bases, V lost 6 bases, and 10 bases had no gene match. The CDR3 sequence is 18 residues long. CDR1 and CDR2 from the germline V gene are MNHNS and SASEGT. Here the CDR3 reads CASRIAGTSGLNTGELFF. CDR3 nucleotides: TGTGCCAGCAGGATCGCCGGGACTAGCGGGCTAAACACCGGGGAGCTGTTTTTT.

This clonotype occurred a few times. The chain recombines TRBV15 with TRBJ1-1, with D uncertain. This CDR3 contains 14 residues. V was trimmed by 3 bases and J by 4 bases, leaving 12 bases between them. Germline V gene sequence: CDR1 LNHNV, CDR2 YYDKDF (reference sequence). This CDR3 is CATSRPSPGTEAFF. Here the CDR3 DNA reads TGTGCCACCAGCAGGCCCTCACCGGGCACTGAAGCTTTCTTT.

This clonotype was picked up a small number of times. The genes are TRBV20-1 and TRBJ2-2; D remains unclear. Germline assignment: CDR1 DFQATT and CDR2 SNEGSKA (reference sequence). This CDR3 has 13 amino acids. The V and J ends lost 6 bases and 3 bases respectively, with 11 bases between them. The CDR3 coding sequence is TGCAGTGCCACGAAGGAATACACCGGGGAGCTGTTTTTT. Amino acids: CSATKEYTGELFF.

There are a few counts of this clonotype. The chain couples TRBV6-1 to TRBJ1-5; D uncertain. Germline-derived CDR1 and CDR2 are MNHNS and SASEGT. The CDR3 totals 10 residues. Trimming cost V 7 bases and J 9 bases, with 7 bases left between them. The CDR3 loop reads CASTPSPQHF. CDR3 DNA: TGTGCCAGCACCCCCTCGCCCCAGCATTTT.

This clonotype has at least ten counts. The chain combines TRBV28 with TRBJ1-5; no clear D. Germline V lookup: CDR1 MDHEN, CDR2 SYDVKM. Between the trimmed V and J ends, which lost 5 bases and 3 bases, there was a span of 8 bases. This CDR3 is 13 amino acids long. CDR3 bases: TGTGCCAGCAGTCGGGCGGTCAATCAGCCCCAGCATTTT. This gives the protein CASSRAVNQPQHF.

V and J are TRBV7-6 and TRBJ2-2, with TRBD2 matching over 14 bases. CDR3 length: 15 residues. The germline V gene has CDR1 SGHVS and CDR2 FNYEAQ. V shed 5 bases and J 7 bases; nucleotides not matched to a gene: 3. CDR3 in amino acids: CASSPGLAGVGELFF. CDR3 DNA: TGTGCCAGCAGCCCGGGACTAGCGGGAGTCGGGGAGCTGTTTTTT.

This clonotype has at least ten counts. CDR3 in DNA: TGTGCCAGCAGCCTTGGGACAGTGGCCCCCTACGAGCAGTACTTC. Protein: CASSLGTVAPYEQYF. The chain carries TRBV11-1 and TRBJ2-7; 7 bases are a match to TRBD1. V gave up 5 bases and J gave up 2 bases; unmatched junction bases: 9. This CDR3 has 15 amino acids. Germline V lookup: CDR1 SGHAT, CDR2 FQDESV (reference sequence). Full variable domain (outside the CDR3, taken from reference TRBV11-1 and TRBJ2-7): EAEVAQSPRYKITEKSQAVAFWCDPISGHATLYWYRQILGQGPELLVQFQDESVVDDSQLPKDRFSAERLKGVDSTLKIQPAELGDSAMYLCASSLGTVAPYEQYFGPGTRLTVT.

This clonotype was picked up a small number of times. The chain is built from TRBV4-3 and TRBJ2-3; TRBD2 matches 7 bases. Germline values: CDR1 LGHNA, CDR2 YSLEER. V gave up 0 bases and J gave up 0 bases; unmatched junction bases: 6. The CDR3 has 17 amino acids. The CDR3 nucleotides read TGCGCCAGCAGCCAAGATGCGCGGCGGGGGAGCACAGATACGCAGTATTTT. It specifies CASSQDARRGSTDTQYF.

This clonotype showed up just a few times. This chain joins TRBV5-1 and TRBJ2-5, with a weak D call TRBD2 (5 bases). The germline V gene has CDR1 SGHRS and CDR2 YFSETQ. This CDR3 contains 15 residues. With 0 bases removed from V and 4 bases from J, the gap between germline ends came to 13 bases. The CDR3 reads CASSLGTAGGETQYF. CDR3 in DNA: TGCGCCAGCAGCTTGGGAACGGCGGGCGGAGAGACCCAGTACTTC.

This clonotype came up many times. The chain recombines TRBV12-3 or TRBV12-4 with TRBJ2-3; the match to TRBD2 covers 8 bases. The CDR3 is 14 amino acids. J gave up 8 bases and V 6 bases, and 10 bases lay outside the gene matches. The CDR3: CASRKPGGPGTQYF. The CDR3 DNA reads TGTGCCAGCAGGAAACCGGGGGGGCCGGGTACGCAGTATTTT.

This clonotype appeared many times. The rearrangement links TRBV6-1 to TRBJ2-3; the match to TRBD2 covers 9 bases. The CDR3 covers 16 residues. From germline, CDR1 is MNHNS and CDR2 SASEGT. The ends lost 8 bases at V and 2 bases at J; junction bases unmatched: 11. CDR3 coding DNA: TGTGCCAGCGGGGCGAGAAGCGGGGGGACCACAGATACGCAGTATTTT. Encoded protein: CASGARSGGTTDTQYF.

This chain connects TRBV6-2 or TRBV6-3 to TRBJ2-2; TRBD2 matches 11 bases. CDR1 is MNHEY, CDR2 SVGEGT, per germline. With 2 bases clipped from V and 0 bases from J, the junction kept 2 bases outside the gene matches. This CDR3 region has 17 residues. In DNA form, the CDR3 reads TGTGCCAGCAGTTACATACTAGCGGGGGCGAACACCGGGGAGCTGTTTTTT. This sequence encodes CASSYILAGANTGELFF.

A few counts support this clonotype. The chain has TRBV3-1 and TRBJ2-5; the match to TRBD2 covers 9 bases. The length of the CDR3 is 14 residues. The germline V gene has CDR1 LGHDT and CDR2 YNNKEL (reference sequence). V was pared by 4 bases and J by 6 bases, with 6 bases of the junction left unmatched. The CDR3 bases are TGTGCCAGCAGCCTGAGCGGGGGGAGCAAGACCCAGTACTTC. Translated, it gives CASSLSGGSKTQYF.

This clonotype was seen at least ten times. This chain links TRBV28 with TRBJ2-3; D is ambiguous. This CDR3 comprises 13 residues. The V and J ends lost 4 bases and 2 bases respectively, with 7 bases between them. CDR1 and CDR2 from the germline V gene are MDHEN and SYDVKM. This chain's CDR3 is CASSSLYTDTQYF. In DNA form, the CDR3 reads TGTGCCAGCAGTTCTCTCTACACAGATACGCAGTATTTT.

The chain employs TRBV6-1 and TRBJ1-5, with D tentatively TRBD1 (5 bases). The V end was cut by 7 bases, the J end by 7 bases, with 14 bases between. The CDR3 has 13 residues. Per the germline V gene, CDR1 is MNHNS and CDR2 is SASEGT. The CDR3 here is CASMRGVRQPQHF. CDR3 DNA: TGTGCCAGCATGCGGGGGGTAAGGCAGCCCCAGCATTTT.

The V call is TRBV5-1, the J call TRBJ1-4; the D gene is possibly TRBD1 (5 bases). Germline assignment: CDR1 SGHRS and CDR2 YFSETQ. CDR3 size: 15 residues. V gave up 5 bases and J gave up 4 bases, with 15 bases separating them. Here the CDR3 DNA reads TGCGCCAGCAGGCAACTGGGGGGGAATAATGAAAAACTGTTTTTT. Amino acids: CASRQLGGNNEKLFF.

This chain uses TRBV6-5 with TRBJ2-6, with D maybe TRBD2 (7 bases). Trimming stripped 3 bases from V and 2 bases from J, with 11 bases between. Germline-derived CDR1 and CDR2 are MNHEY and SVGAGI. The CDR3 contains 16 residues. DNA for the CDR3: TGTGCCAGCAGTTATTCGGGGGGCGCTGGGGCCAACGTCCTGACTTTC. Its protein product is CASSYSGGAGANVLTF.

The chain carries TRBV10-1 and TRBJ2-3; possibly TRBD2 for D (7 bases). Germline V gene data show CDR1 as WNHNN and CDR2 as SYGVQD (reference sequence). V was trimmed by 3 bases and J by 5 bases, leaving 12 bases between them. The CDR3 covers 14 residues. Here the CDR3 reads CASSDPGGQDTQYF. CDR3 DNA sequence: TGCGCCAGCAGTGATCCGGGGGGCCAAGATACGCAGTATTTT.